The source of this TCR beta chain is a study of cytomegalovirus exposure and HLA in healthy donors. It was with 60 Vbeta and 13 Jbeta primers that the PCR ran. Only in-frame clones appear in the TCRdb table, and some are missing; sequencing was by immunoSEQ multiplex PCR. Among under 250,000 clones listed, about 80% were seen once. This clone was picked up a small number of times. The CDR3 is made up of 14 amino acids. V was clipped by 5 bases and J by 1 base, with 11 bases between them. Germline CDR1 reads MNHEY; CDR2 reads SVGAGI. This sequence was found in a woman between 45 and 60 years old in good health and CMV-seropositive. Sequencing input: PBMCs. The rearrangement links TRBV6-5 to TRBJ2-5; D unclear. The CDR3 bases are TGTGCCAGCAGTGAAGAACTTTTCCAAGAGACCCAGTACTTC. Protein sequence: CASSEELFQETQYF.